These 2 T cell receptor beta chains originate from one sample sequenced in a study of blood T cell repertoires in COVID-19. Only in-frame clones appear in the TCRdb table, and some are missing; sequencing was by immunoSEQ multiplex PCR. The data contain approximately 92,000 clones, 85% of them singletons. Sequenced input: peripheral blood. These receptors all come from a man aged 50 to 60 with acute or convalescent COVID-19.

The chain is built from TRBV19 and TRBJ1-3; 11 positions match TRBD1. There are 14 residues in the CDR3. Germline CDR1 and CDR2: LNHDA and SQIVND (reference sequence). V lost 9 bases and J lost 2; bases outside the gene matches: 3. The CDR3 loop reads CASAGQGAGNTIYF. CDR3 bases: TGTGCCAGCGCGGGACAGGGGGCTGGAAACACCATATATTTT.

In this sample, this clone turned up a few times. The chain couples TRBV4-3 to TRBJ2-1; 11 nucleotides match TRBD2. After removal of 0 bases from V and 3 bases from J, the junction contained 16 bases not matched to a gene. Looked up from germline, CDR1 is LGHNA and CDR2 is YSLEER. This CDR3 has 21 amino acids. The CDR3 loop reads CASSQEIRDGSGRAYYNEQFF. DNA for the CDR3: TGCGCCAGCAGCCAAGAGATCAGGGATGGTAGCGGGAGGGCTTACTACAATGAGCAGTTCTTC.